The sequence of this T cell receptor (beta chain) was determined in a study of T cell repertoires in cytomegalovirus infection. Study-level points and caveats: Cumulative public TCR beta family frequency identified carriers of CMV plus the relevant HLA. There were HLA-C-restricted CMV-specific TCR beta clonotypes dominating the ex vivo response.

The CDR3 contains 12 residues. Trimming cost V 10 bases and J 8 bases; bases outside gene matches: 8. Germline CDR1 reads MNHNS; CDR2 reads SASEGT. Worth noting for this clonotype: Its antigen is currently unknown.

TCRdb analysed the reads with MiXCR anew, one entry per CDR3 protein. The table records 510,000 or so distinct CDR3 sequences, about 30% of them present only once. The rearrangement uses TRBV6-1 and TRBJ2-1; 7 bases agree with TRBD2. The TCR originated in a human donor in good health (CMV status not recorded). Some clones in this sample may be carry-over from other donors' samples. Sequencing used PBMCs. The CDR3 loop is CATETSNDEQFF. DNA for the CDR3: TGTGCCACCGAGACTAGCAACGATGAGCAGTTCTTC.